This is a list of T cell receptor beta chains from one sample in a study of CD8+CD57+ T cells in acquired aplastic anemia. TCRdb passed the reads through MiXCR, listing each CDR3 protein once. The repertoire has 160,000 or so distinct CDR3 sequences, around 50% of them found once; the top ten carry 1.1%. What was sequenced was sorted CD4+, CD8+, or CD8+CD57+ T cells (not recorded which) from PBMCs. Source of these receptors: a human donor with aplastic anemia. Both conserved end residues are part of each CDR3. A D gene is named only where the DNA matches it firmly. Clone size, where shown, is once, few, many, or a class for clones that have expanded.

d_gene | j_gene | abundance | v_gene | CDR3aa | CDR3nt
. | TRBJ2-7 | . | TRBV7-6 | CASSLEWTACEQYF | TGTGCCAGCAGCTTGGAGTGGACAGCCTGCGAGCAGTACTTC
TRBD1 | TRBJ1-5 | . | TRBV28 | CASSWTGPSNQPQHF | TGTGCCAGCAGTTGGACAGGACCGAGCAATCAGCCCCAGCATTTT
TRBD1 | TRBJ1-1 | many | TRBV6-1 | CATRQGDTEAFF | TGTGCCACTCGACAGGGCGACACTGAAGCTTTCTTT
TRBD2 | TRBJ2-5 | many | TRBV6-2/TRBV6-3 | CASALAGAAQETQYF | TGTGCCAGCGCACTAGCGGGGGCAGCCCAAGAGACCCAGTACTTC
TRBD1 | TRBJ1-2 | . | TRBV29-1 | CSVEGGGQGDYGYTF | TGCAGCGTTGAAGGGGGAGGACAGGGAGACTATGGCTACACCTTC
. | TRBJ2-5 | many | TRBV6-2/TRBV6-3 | CASSPLRGKTQYF | TGTGCCAGCAGCCCACTCCGGGGGAAGACCCAGTACTTC
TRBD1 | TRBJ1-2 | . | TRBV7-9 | CASSQGEMTYYGYTF | TGTGCCAGCAGCCAGGGGGAAATGACGTACTATGGCTACACCTTC
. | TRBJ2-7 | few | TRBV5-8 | CASTPSGGREQYF | TGTGCCAGCACCCCGAGTGGAGGCCGGGAGCAGTACTTC
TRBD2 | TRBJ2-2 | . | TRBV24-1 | CATSESSGGNTGELFF | TGTGCCACCAGTGAGTCTAGCGGGGGGAACACCGGGGAGCTGTTTTTT
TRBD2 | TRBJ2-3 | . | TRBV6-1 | CASSLSGGAVDTQYF | TGTGCCAGCAGTCTGAGCGGGGGGGCCGTAGATACGCAGTATTTT
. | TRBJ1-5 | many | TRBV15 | CATSRVMGSRNQPQHF | TGTGCCACCAGCAGAGTAATGGGATCGAGGAATCAGCCCCAGCATTTT
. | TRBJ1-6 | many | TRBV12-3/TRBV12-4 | CASSGDGSPLHF | TGTGCCAGCAGTGGGGACGGCTCACCCCTCCACTTT
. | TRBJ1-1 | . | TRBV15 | CATSLGAGVNTEAFF | TGTGCCACCTCGCTTGGGGCCGGAGTGAACACTGAAGCTTTCTTT
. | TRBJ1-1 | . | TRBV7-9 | CASLGRNTEAFF | TGTGCCAGCTTGGGGCGAAACACTGAAGCTTTCTTT
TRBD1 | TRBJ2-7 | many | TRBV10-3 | CAISPDRARAYEQYF | TGTGCCATCAGCCCTGACAGGGCAAGAGCCTACGAGCAGTACTTC
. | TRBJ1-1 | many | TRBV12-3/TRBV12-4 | CASSLAQGRNTEAFF | TGTGCCAGCAGTTTAGCCCAGGGGAGGAACACTGAAGCTTTCTTT
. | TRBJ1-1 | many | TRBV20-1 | CSAGGAEAFF | TGCAGTGCTGGAGGGGCCGAAGCTTTCTTT
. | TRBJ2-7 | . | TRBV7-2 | CASSWDGPYEQYF | TGTGCCAGCAGCTGGGACGGGCCCTACGAGCAGTACTTC
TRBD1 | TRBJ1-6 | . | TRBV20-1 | CSAPRTGVNSPLHF | TGCAGTGCTCCACGGACAGGGGTAAATTCACCCCTCCACTTT
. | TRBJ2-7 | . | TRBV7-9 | CASSRPIGGNEQYF | TGTGCCAGCAGCCGTCCCATCGGGGGAAACGAGCAGTACTTC
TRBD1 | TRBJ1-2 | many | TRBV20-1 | CSARAPATGNYGYTF | TGCAGTGCTAGAGCCCCCGCGACAGGGAACTATGGCTACACCTTC
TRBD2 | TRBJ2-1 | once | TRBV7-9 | CASSYPTSGTDEQFF | TGTGCCAGCAGCTACCCGACTAGCGGGACGGATGAGCAGTTCTTC
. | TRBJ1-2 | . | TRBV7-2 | CASSSRRGEGYGYTF | TGTGCCAGCAGCTCTCGCCGGGGTGAGGGCTATGGCTACACCTTC
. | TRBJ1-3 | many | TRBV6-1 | CASTERGRLAGNTIYF | TGTGCCAGCACCGAACGAGGTAGGCTGGCTGGAAACACCATATATTTT
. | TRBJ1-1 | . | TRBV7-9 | CASNMFPNTEAFF | TGTGCCAGCAATATGTTCCCGAACACTGAAGCTTTCTTT
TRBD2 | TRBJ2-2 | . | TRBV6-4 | CASSVGLAANTGELFF | TGTGCCAGCAGTGTGGGGCTAGCGGCCAACACCGGGGAGCTGTTTTTT
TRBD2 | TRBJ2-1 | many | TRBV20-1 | CSARGPPGLAGASHEQFF | TGCAGTGCTAGAGGACCTCCGGGACTAGCGGGGGCCTCCCATGAGCAGTTCTTC
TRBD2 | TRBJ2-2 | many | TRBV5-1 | CASKSGGNTGELFF | TGCGCCAGCAAGAGCGGGGGGAACACCGGGGAGCTGTTTTTT
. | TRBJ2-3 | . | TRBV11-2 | CASSLDSLGWDTQYF | TGTGCCAGCAGCTTAGATTCCCTGGGGTGGGATACGCAGTATTTT
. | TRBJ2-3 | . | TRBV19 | CASTDGGSSSTDTQYF | TGTGCCAGTACCGATGGGGGATCATCTAGCACAGATACGCAGTATTTT
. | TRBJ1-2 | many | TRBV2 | CASSVDSNYGYTF | TGTGCCAGCAGTGTCGACAGTAACTATGGCTACACCTTC
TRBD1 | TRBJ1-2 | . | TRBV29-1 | CSVEQGEAYGYTF | TGCAGCGTTGAACAGGGGGAGGCATATGGCTACACCTTC
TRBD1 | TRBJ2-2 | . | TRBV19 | CASSSTGELFF | TGTGCCAGCAGTTCCACAGGGGAACTGTTTTTT
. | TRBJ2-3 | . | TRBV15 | CATSRESRQTDTQYF | TGTGCCACCAGCAGAGAGTCTCGGCAGACAGATACGCAGTATTTT
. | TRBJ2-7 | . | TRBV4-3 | CASSQGDVGGMREQYF | TGCGCCAGCAGCCAGGGCGATGTGGGTGGAATGAGAGAGCAGTACTTC
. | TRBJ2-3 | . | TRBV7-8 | CASSPFGGFTDTQYF | TGTGCCAGCAGCCCGTTTGGGGGGTTCACAGATACGCAGTATTTT
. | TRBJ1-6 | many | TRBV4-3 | CASSLGTNSYNSPLHF | TGCGCCAGCAGCCTCGGGACCAACTCCTATAATTCACCCCTCCACTTT
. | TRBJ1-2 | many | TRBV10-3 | CAIGPEEGSYGYTF | TGTGCCATCGGCCCAGAAGAGGGGAGCTATGGCTACACCTTC
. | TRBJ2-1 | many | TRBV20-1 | CSASDEQFF | TGCAGTGCTAGTGATGAGCAGTTCTTC
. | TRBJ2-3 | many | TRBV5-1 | CASSSTAGLLDSTDTQYF | TGCGCCAGCAGTTCGACAGCCGGACTACTCGACAGCACAGATACGCAGTATTTT
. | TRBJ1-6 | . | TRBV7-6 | CASSTQGYNSPLHF | TGTGCCAGCAGCACCCAGGGATATAATTCACCCCTCCACTTT
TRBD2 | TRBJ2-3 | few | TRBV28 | CASRPHAPTSGATDTQYF | TGTGCCAGCAGGCCACACGCACCCACAAGCGGGGCCACAGATACGCAGTATTTT
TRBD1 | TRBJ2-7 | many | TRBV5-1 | CASTTRTGWTYEQYF | TGCGCCAGCACGACCCGGACAGGGTGGACCTACGAGCAGTACTTC
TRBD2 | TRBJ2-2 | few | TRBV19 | CASNPMGGAGGPTGELFF | TGTGCCAGTAATCCCATGGGGGGCGCGGGGGGGCCCACCGGGGAGCTGTTTTTT
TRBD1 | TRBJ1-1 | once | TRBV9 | CASSMGDRALQPEAFF | TGTGCCAGTAGTATGGGTGACAGGGCCCTCCAACCTGAAGCTTTCTTT
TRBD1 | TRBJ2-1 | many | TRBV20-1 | CSASLRTGGNNEQFF | TGCAGTGCTAGCCTCCGGACAGGGGGCAACAATGAGCAGTTCTTC
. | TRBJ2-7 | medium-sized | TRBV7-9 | CASSFRDWGRYEQYF | TGTGCCAGCAGCTTTAGGGACTGGGGGAGGTACGAGCAGTACTTC
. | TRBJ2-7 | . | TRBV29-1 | CSVQRWGVVEQYF | TGCAGCGTCCAACGTTGGGGGGTTGTCGAGCAGTACTTC
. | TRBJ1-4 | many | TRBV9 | CASSIGGPPEKLFF | TGTGCCAGCAGCATCGGGGGACCCCCGGAAAAACTGTTTTTT
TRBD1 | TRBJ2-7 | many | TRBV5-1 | CASSLVGRLTGEEQYF | TGCGCCAGCAGCTTGGTTGGGAGACTGACAGGGGAAGAGCAGTACTTC
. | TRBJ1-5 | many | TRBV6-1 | CASRDQASQPQHF | TGTGCCAGCAGGGATCAAGCGAGTCAGCCCCAGCATTTT
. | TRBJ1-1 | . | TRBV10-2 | CASGRDINTEAFF | TGCGCCAGCGGACGGGACATTAACACTGAAGCCTTCTTT
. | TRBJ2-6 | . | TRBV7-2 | CASLGSWANVLTF | TGTGCCAGCCTGGGATCCTGGGCCAACGTCCTGACTTTC
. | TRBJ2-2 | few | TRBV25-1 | CASSELATTGELFF | TGTGCCAGCAGTGAATTGGCGACCACCGGGGAGCTGTTTTTT
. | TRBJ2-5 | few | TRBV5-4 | CASSPPGVQETQYF | TGTGCCAGCAGCCCCCCGGGGGTCCAAGAGACCCAGTACTTC